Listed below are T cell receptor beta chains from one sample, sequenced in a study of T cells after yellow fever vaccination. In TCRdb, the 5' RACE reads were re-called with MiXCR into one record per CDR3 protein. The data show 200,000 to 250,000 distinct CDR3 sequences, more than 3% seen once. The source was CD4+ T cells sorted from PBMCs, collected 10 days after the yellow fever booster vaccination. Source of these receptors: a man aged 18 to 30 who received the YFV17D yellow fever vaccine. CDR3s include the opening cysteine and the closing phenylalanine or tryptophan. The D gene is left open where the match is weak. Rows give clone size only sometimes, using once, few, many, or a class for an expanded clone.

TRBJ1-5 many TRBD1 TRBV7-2 CASSLEGQAQPQHF TGTGCCAGCAGCTTAGAAGGACAGGCTCAGCCCCAGCATTTT
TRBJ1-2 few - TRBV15 CATSRDPGDGYTF TGTGCCACCAGCAGAGATCCTGGCGATGGCTACACCTTC
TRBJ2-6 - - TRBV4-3 CASSQPGTGANVLTF TGCGCCAGCAGCCAACCGGGTACTGGGGCCAACGTCCTGACTTTC
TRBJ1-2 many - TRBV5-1 CASSLSLANYGYTF TGCGCCAGCAGCTTGTCGCTAGCTAACTATGGCTACACCTTC
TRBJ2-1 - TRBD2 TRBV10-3 CAISPGTSGGNEQFF TGTGCCATCAGCCCCGGGACTAGCGGGGGGAATGAGCAGTTCTTC
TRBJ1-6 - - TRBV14 CASSSDRVVSPLHF TGTGCCAGCAGCTCCGACCGGGTGGTCTCACCCCTCCACTTT
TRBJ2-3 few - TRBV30 CAWSVTDTQYF TGTGCCTGGAGTGTAACCGATACGCAGTATTTT
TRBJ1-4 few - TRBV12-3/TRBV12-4 CASSFGRGTNEKLFF TGTGCCAGCAGTTTTGGCAGGGGAACTAATGAAAAACTGTTTTTT
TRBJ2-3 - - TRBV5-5 CASSIRWDTQYF TGTGCCAGCAGTATCAGGTGGGATACGCAGTATTTT
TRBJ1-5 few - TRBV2 CAGGGGSNQPQHF TGTGCCGGGGGGGGCGGAAGCAATCAGCCCCAGCATTTT
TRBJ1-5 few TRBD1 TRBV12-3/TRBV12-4 CASRVDRGNQPQHF TGTGCCAGCAGGGTCGACAGGGGGAATCAGCCCCAGCATTTT
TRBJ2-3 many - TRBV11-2 CASSLGRRLYF TGTGCCAGCAGCTTAGGTAGAAGGTTGTATTTT
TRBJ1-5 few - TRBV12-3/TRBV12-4 CASSLARNNQPQHF TGTGCCAGCAGTTTAGCCAGGAACAATCAGCCCCAGCATTTT
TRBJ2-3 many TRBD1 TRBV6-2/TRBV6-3 CASSYGATGSTDTQYF TGTGCCAGCAGTTATGGGGCGACAGGGAGCACAGATACGCAGTATTTT
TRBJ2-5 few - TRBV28 CASSSAATQETQYF TGTGCCAGCAGTTCGGCAGCCACCCAAGAGACCCAGTACTTC
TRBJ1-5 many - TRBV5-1 CASSLEGFAPQHF TGCGCCAGCAGCTTGGAGGGTTTTGCTCCCCAGCATTTT
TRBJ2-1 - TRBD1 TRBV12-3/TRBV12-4 CASSLAGGTEQFF TGTGCCAGCAGTTTAGCAGGGGGCACTGAGCAGTTCTTC
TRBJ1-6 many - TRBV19 CASSMGLFYNSPLHF TGTGCCAGTAGTATGGGACTGTTCTATAATTCACCCCTCCACTTT
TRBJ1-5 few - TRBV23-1 CASSQKVGKRNQPQHF TGCGCCAGCAGTCAGAAAGTAGGGAAGAGAAATCAGCCCCAGCATTTT
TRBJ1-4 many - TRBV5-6 CASSLSIATNEKLFF TGTGCCAGCAGCTTGAGCATTGCAACTAATGAAAAACTGTTTTTT
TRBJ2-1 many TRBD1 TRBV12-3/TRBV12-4 CASSWTGGGGEQFF TGTGCCAGCAGTTGGACAGGGGGCGGAGGTGAGCAGTTCTTC
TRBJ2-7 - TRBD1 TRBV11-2 CASSLMGQRSYEQYF TGTGCCAGCAGCTTAATGGGACAGCGCTCCTACGAGCAGTACTTC
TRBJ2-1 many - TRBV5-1 CGRISGGSYNEQFF TGCGGACGAATTTCGGGCGGCTCCTACAATGAGCAGTTCTTC
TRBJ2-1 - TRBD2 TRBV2 CASRLSGGNNEQFF TGTGCCAGCAGACTTAGCGGGGGAAACAATGAGCAGTTCTTC
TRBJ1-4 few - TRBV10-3 CAIRENLAENEKLFF TGTGCCATCAGAGAGAACCTGGCGGAAAATGAAAAACTGTTTTTT
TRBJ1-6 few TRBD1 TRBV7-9 CASSLVQGASPLHF TGTGCCAGCAGCTTGGTACAGGGGGCTTCACCCCTCCACTTT
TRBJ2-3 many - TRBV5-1 CASSLGLGPSTDTQYF TGCGCCAGCAGCCTGGGCCTCGGTCCTAGCACAGATACGCAGTATTTT
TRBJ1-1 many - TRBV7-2 CASSFRTEGNTEAFF TGTGCCAGCAGCTTCCGGACCGAGGGGAACACTGAAGCTTTCTTT
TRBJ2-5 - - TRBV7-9 CASRAAGGETQYF TGTGCCAGCAGGGCCGCAGGGGGGGAGACCCAGTACTTC
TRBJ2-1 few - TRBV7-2 CATAGELYNEQFF TGTGCCACCGCCGGGGAACTCTACAATGAGCAGTTCTTC
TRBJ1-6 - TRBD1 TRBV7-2 CASSLRGQGSYNSPLHF TGTGCCAGCAGCCTACGCGGACAGGGGAGCTATAATTCACCCCTCCACTTT
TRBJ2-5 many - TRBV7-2 CASSLHGTVETQYF TGTGCCAGCAGCCTACACGGGACGGTGGAGACCCAGTACTTC
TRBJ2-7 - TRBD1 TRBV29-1 CSVAGTGEQYF TGCAGCGTGGCAGGGACAGGCGAGCAGTACTTC
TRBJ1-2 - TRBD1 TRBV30 CAWRDRTGGYGYTF TGTGCCTGGAGAGACCGGACAGGGGGCTATGGCTACACCTTC
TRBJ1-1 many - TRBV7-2 CASSPRLGREAFF TGTGCCAGCAGCCCAAGGTTGGGGCGAGAAGCTTTCTTT
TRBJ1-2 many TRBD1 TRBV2 CASSAGQGRGGYTF TGTGCCAGCAGCGCGGGACAGGGGAGAGGTGGCTACACCTTC
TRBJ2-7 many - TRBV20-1 CSARDGGAHYEQYF TGCAGTGCTAGAGATGGGGGGGCCCACTACGAGCAGTACTTC
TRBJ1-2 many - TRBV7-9 CASSLGLVNYGYTF TGTGCCAGCAGCTTAGGGTTGGTTAACTATGGCTACACCTTC
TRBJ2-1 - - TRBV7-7 CASSNSPGSLNEQFF TGTGCCAGCAGCAATAGCCCCGGATCCCTAAATGAGCAGTTCTTC
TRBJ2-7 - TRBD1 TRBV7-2 CASRREVTGIYEQYF TGTGCCAGCAGACGGGAAGTGACAGGGATCTACGAGCAGTACTTC
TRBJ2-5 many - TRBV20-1 CSAPPGGTGQGTQYF TGCAGTGCCCCACCGGGAGGGACAGGTCAAGGGACCCAGTACTTC